A single sample is the source of the 21 T cell receptor beta chains below, sequenced in a study of T cell responses to AZD1222 COVID-19 vaccine (dated by TCRdb to 2020 to 2023). According to the study, the label for this sample's time point signals: baseline before first vaccination. To prepare the library, the immunoSEQ multiplex PCR assay was applied. TCRdb re-hosts the immuneACCESS table, in-frame sequences only. Its copies lack some clones; in the studies checked, an unresolved V gene accounts for under half of them, and the cause for the rest is not known. The sample has 130,000 or so clones on record, 90% of them singletons. The ten largest clonotypes hold just over 7% of the sample. Sequenced material: peripheral blood, taken on day 0 of AZD1222 vaccination. These receptors originate from an adult in good health.

This chain uses TRBV2 with TRBJ1-5, with D uncertain. Trimming cost V 7 bases and J 6 bases, with 13 bases left between them. The length of the CDR3 is 13 residues. Germline-derived CDR1 and CDR2 are SNHLY and FYNNEI. The DNA for the CDR3 is TGTGCCAGCACTTACTTTTCGGGTCAGCCCCAGCATTTT. Its protein product is CASTYFSGQPQHF.

The chain carries TRBV28 and TRBJ2-1; 7 bases agree with TRBD2. CDR3 length: 15 residues. Unmatched junction bases numbered 7, after V lost 6 bases and J lost 2 bases. Germline V lookup: CDR1 MDHEN, CDR2 SYDVKM. The CDR3 spells CASSYSGTPYNEQFF. The CDR3 nucleotides read TGTGCCAGCAGCTACAGCGGGACCCCCTACAATGAGCAGTTCTTC.

V is TRBV28 and J is TRBJ1-3, with TRBD1 as a possible D gene (6 bases). Germline-derived CDR1 and CDR2 are MDHEN and SYDVKM. Between the trimmed V and J ends, which lost 4 bases and 0 bases, there was a span of 13 bases. This CDR3 comprises 16 residues. The CDR3 reads CASSSARGGSGNTIYF. CDR3 sequence (DNA): TGTGCCAGCAGTTCGGCTAGGGGGGGCTCTGGAAACACCATATATTTT.

The chain links TRBV5-1 to TRBJ1-4; D unclear. V dropped 2 bases and J dropped 8 bases, with 22 bases sitting between them. Germline V lookup: CDR1 SGHRS, CDR2 YFSETQ. CDR3 length: 17 residues. CDR3 residues: CASSFTPVGLPREKLFF. The CDR3 bases are TGCGCCAGCAGCTTCACACCCGTCGGGCTCCCTAGGGAAAAACTGTTTTTT.

This chain uses TRBV29-1 with TRBJ2-5, with unresolved D. Germline V gives CDR1 SQVTM, CDR2 ANQGSEA. The CDR3 spans 10 residues. Between the trimmed V and J ends, which lost 4 bases and 2 bases, there was a span of 2 bases. CDR3 DNA: TGCAGCGTTGGGCAAGAGACCCAGTACTTC. It yields the protein CSVGQETQYF.

A remark on this clone: At one end, the junction sequence differs from germline, possibly due to a read error. This chain links TRBV2 with TRBJ2-4; 9 bases are shared with TRBD1. In germline, CDR1 is SNHLY, CDR2 FYNNEI. The CDR3 has 16 amino acids. The CDR3 protein is CASREDGQGNGNIQYF. The DNA for the CDR3 is TGTGCCAGCAGGGAAGACGGACAGGGGAATGGAAACATTCAGTACTTC. Together with reference TRBV2 and TRBJ2-4, the CDR3 gives the full variable domain: EPEVTQTPSHQVTQMGQEVILRCVPISNHLYFYWYRQILGQKVEFLVSFYNNEISEKSEIFDDQFSVERPDGSNFTLKIRSTKLEDSAMYFCASREDGQGNGNIQYFGAGTRLSVL.

The gene calls are TRBV28 and TRBJ2-7; D is unresolved. The germline gives CDR1 MDHEN, CDR2 SYDVKM. V lost 6 bases and J lost 3, with 9 bases in between. This CDR3 comprises 12 residues. CDR3 sequence: CASRIPGYEQYF. CDR3 nucleotide sequence: TGTGCCAGCAGAATACCGGGCTACGAGCAGTACTTC.

The J gene is TRBJ1-2, the V gene TRBV7-9, with D unresolved. The CDR3 runs to 17 residues. Trimming took off 2 bases at V and 7 bases at J, with 23 bases between the two ends. CDR1 is SEHNR, CDR2 FQNEAQ, per germline (reference sequence). The CDR3 DNA reads TGTGCCAGCAGCTTATTCTCTGGGCACGGGAAGGTTATTGGCTACACCTTC. It encodes CASSLFSGHGKVIGYTF.

V usage is TRBV3-1 (or the pseudogene TRBV3-2) and J usage is TRBJ2-3, with TRBD2 as a possible D gene (6 bases). V lost 6 bases and J 0 bases, leaving 13 bases between the germline ends. Germline CDR1 LGHDT, CDR2 YNNKEL (reference sequence). CDR3 length: 15 amino acids. The CDR3, as DNA: TGTGCCAGCAGTCAGACTAGAATGAGCACAGATACGCAGTATTTT. Its translation is CASSQTRMSTDTQYF.

The chain carries TRBV15 and TRBJ2-7, with a possible D match to TRBD2 (7 bases). The CDR3 sequence is 15 residues long. Germline CDR1 is LNHNV and CDR2 is YYDKDF (reference sequence). Trimming pared 5 bases from V and 1 base from J, leaving 15 bases between. For the CDR3, the DNA is TGTGCCACCAGCGGGGGGGGCAGGCCGTCCTACGAGCAGTACTTC. It codes for CATSGGGRPSYEQYF.

V usage is TRBV9 and J usage is TRBJ2-1; D gene unclear. CDR3 length equals 12 residues. V was shortened by 3 bases and J by 12 bases, with 13 bases between the two germline ends. Germline CDR1 is SGDLS and CDR2 is YYNGEE. The CDR3 here is CASSASESVQFF. Here the CDR3 DNA reads TGTGCCAGCAGCGCTTCCGAATCCGTGCAGTTCTTC.

The rearrangement links TRBV11-2 to TRBJ1-1; D is uncertain. CDR1 and CDR2 (germline): SGHAT, FQNNGV. V lost 7 bases and J 6 bases, leaving 12 bases between the germline ends. This CDR3 has 12 amino acids. Written as DNA, the CDR3 is TGTGCCAGCACAAAACTGGAGGCTGAAGCTTTCTTT. This translates into CASTKLEAEAFF.

The V and J genes are TRBV27 and TRBJ2-7; D perhaps matches TRBD1 (5 bases). Germline loops: CDR1 MNHEY, CDR2 SMNVEV (reference sequence). CDR3 length equals 17 residues. V lost 1 base to trimming and J lost 3 bases, with 19 bases between them. DNA of the CDR3: TGTGCCAGCAGTTTATATAGCCCTCTGCAGGGATACTACGAGCAGTACTTC. As protein: CASSLYSPLQGYYEQYF.

This sequence joins TRBV7-2 and TRBJ2-1; TRBD2 matches 11 bases. Germline V gene sequence: CDR1 SGHTA, CDR2 FQGNSA. The CDR3 is 15 amino acids. V shed 5 bases, J shed 7 bases, and the junction held 7 bases outside the gene matches. CDR3 bases: TGTGCCAGCAGCCTTAGCGGGAGGGCGCCAAATGAGCAGTTCTTC. Translation gives CASSLSGRAPNEQFF.

This clone was detected once. CDR3 bases: TGTGCCAGCAGCCCCGGGAGGTCCACTGAAGCTTTCTTT. It codes for CASSPGRSTEAFF. This chain joins TRBV5-6 and TRBJ1-1, with D uncertain. The CDR3 has 13 residues. Germline loops: CDR1 SGHDT, CDR2 YYEEEE. V was cut by 4 bases and J by 4 bases, with 11 bases left in between. Based on the CDR3 plus reference TRBV5-6 and TRBJ1-1, the full variable domain is DAGVTQSPTHLIKTRGQQVTLRCSPKSGHDTVSWYQQALGQGPQFIFQYYEEEERQRGNFPDRFSGHQFPNYSSELNVNALLLGDSALYLCASSPGRSTEAFFGQGTRLTVV.

The count of this clone is one. The chain couples TRBV5-6 to TRBJ2-7, with D maybe TRBD1 (6 bases). The CDR3 has 14 amino acids. The germline V and J ends were trimmed by 2 bases and 1 base, with 10 bases remaining between them. Germline lookup yields CDR1 SGHDT and CDR2 YYEEEE. The CDR3: CASSLTGPSYEQYF. In nucleotides, the CDR3 is TGTGCCAGCAGCTTAACAGGGCCTTCCTACGAGCAGTACTTC.

The chain links TRBV28 to TRBJ1-2, with 7 bases lining up with TRBD1. The CDR3 length is 11 residues. Germline loops: CDR1 MDHEN, CDR2 SYDVKM. The CDR3 region is CATGQVYGYTF. For the CDR3, the DNA is TGTGCTACCGGACAGGTCTATGGCTACACCTTC.

The genes are TRBV5-6 and TRBJ1-1; unclear D gene. Deletions cut 4 bases from V and 1 base from J, with 14 bases between. CDR3 length equals 15 residues. Germline V gene data show CDR1 as SGHDT and CDR2 as YYEEEE. The CDR3 spells CASSRVGSGNTEAFF. The CDR3 DNA follows: TGTGCCAGCAGCCGTGTGGGGTCCGGGAACACTGAAGCTTTCTTT.

The chain carries TRBV7-8 and TRBJ2-3, with TRBD2 matching over 8 bases. The V and J ends lost 1 base and 3 bases, in that order; junction bases with no gene match: 6. CDR3 size: 16 residues. In germline, CDR1 is SGHVS, CDR2 FQNEAQ. CDR3 DNA: TGTGCCAGCAGCTTAGTAAGCGGGAGAGCAACAGATACGCAGTATTTT. This encodes CASSLVSGRATDTQYF.

The chain joins TRBV3-1 (or the pseudogene TRBV3-2) to TRBJ2-1; the D is unclear. V was trimmed by 0 bases and J by 0 bases, leaving 6 bases between them. Looked up from germline, CDR1 is LGHDT and CDR2 is YNNKEL (reference sequence). There are 15 residues in the CDR3. The CDR3 sequence is CASSQERFSYNEQFF. As DNA, the CDR3 is TGTGCCAGCAGCCAAGAACGGTTCTCCTACAATGAGCAGTTCTTC.

The chain carries TRBV6-2 or TRBV6-3 and TRBJ1-1; a weak D match, TRBD1 (5 bases). Trimming cost V 0 bases and J 5 bases, with 10 bases left between them. Germline V gene lookup returns CDR1 MNHEY and CDR2 SVGEGT. This CDR3 spans 14 amino acids. The CDR3 protein is CASSYSGGGTEAFF. CDR3 nucleotide sequence: TGTGCCAGCAGTTACTCGGGCGGGGGAACTGAAGCTTTCTTT.